The clone carrying this T cell receptor (beta chain) came up many times. Its antigen is not identified. The data are from a study of CD8 T cells in ankylosing spondylitis. CDR3 length: 13 amino acids. Trimming pared 4 bases from V and 1 base from J, leaving 8 bases between. By quantitative 5'-RACE with molecular barcodes, the TCR beta libraries were made. Via MiXCR, TCRdb re-called the 5' RACE reads, giving one row per CDR3 protein. Of 130,000 or so distinct CDR3 sequences listed, roughly 6.6% are singletons. Whole-study results and caveats: Certain motif variants had earlier appeared in reactive arthritis synovial fluid and blood. The clones that were linked to disease were reported to be significantly enriched in matched synovial fluid samples from ankylosing spondylitis patients. Seemingly distinctive of ankylosing spondylitis blood was a TCR beta motif formed by eight highly homologous variants.

The sequence came from a male donor with ankylosing spondylitis or in good health (not recorded which). This rearrangement joins TRBV12-3 or TRBV12-4 to TRBJ2-7, with D unclear. What was sequenced was blood, either unsorted or a sorted T cell fraction (not recorded which). The CDR3 reads CASSSPLSYEQYF. The CDR3 DNA reads TGTGCCAGCAGTTCCCCCCTTTCCTACGAGCAGTACTTC.